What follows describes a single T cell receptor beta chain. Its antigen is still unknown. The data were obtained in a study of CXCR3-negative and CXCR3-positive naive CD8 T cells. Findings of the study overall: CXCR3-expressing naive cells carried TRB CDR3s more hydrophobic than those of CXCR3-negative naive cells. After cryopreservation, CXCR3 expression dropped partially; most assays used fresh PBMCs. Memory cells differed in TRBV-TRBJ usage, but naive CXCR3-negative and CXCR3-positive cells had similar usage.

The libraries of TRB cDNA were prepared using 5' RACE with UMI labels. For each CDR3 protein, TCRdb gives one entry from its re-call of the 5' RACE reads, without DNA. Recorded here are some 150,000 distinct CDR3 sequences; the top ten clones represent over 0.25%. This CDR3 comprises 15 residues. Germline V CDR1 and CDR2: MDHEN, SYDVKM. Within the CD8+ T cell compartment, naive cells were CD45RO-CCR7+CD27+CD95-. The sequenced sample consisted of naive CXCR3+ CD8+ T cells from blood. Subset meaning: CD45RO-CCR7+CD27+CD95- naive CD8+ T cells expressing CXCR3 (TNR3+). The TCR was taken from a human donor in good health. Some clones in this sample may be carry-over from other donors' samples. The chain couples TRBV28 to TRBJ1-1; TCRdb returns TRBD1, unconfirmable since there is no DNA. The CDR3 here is CASSQKIQGFTEAFF.